This T cell receptor beta chain came from a study of cytomegalovirus exposure and HLA in healthy donors. Study-wide background: The approximately 120 validation repertoires, a later analysis reported, used the same platform as the approximately 630 first-cohort repertoires. Study-wide results and limits: Reports described diagnosis of cytomegalovirus status by the classifier as highly specific and sensitive.

A remark on this clone: Its antigen is as yet unknown. The identical CDR3 is also encoded by other nucleotide sequences in the sample.

Libraries were prepared by immunoSEQ multiplex PCR; TCRdb keeps only in-frame clonotypes and omits some of them. The sample shows some 150,000 clones, 91% of them seen only once. Sequenced sample: PBMCs. The clonotype was recovered from a man aged 18-30 years in good health and CMV-seronegative.

Written as DNA, the CDR3 is TGTGCCAGCTCACCCCTCGACAGGGAAAATGAGCAGTTCTTC. Residues: CASSPLDRENEQFF. The chain is built from TRBV18 and TRBJ2-1; TRBD1 matches 7 bases. Germline values: CDR1 KGHSH, CDR2 LQKENI. With V trimmed by 3 bases and J by 7 bases, 6 bases remained unmatched. This CDR3 is built from 14 residues.